This TCR beta chain was identified in a study of cytomegalovirus exposure and HLA in healthy donors. Whole-study context: Early released data had tens of millions of unique TCRs, all coming from HLA-typed donors. Study-level findings and limits: Across donors, presence/absence analyses took sequencing depth to be roughly uniform.

PCR involved 60 Vbeta and 13 Jbeta primers. Here immunoSEQ multiplex PCR was the method, and the copy in TCRdb shows in-frame clones only, minus some. The data show approximately 170,000 clones, around 80% seen once. This clone has just a few counts. Its antigen is not known. V lost 5 bases and J 3 bases, leaving 10 bases between the germline ends. Per the germline V gene, CDR1 is MNHNY and CDR2 is SVGAGI (reference sequence). The CDR3 length is 14 residues. The chain is built from TRBV6-6 and TRBJ2-2; D may be TRBD1 (5 bases). This receptor was identified in a woman aged 50 to 65 in good health and CMV-seropositive. The sample was PBMCs. In DNA, the CDR3 is TGTGCCAGCAGTCCCATCAGGGACACCGGGGAGCTGTTTTTT. Protein sequence: CASSPIRDTGELFF.